This record looks at one T cell receptor (beta chain) sequence and its context. Its cognate antigen is unknown. This PCR relied on a set of 60 Vbeta primers and 13 Jbeta primers. Sequencing used immunoSEQ multiplex PCR; TCRdb keeps in-frame clones, though not all of them. The sample lists under 200,000 clones; approximately 70% were seen once. The data belong to a study of cytomegalovirus exposure and HLA in healthy donors. Notes on the study in general: Later work associated roughly 15,000 TCR beta sequences with HLA alleles at 0.05 false discovery rate. Among TCR beta chains of equal frequency, HLA-associated ones were more clonally expanded in a later analysis. According to the study, approximately 150 TCR beta chains were cytomegalovirus-associated.

The CDR3 is 16 residues long. V was clipped by 5 bases and J by 5 bases; unmatched bases: 10. Germline V gene lookup returns CDR1 SGHVS and CDR2 FQNEAQ. This clonotype was sampled from a woman aged 25 to 39 in good health and CMV-seronegative. The sequencing sample was made of PBMCs. This sequence joins TRBV7-8 and TRBJ2-1; 9 nucleotides line up with TRBD1. CDR3 DNA: TGTGCCAGCAGCCCACAGGGGGCAACGGCTGACAATGAGCAGTTCTTC. Translating it yields CASSPQGATADNEQFF.